This TCR beta chain comes out of a study of blood T cells in healthy people across ages. Points on this clonotype: Its specificity is unknown. An end of the junction differs from the germline gene, which may be a read error.

CDR1 MGHRA and CDR2 YSYEKL come from the germline V gene. The CDR3 spans 15 residues. Combining a sample-barcoded 5' primer with a J-beta primer mix, a second PCR ran for roughly 6 to 11 cycles. TCRdb reprocessed the 5' RACE reads with MiXCR, giving one entry per CDR3 protein. The sample holds some 1.7 million distinct CDR3 sequences, roughly 30% seen once. The study's findings and limits: Higher diversity, along with more naive CD4+ cells, distinguished long-lived donors from aged donors. Estimated diversity across one million T cells was deemed an underestimate.

Extracted total RNA amounted to at least 5 micrograms for each sample. The sequence derives from a woman aged 25 to 45 in good health. The chain couples TRBV4-1 to TRBJ1-2, with 7 positions matching TRBD1. The sequenced sample was blood. CDR3 residues: CASSQDTRGLGGYTF. In DNA, the CDR3 is TGTGCCAGCAGCCAAGATACGAGGGGGCTAGGTGGCTACACCTTC.